The next 11 T cell receptor beta chains were all read from a single sample in a study of T-cell reconstitution after alpha-beta-depleted transplantation in children. Using unique molecular identifiers, the investigators prepared the TCRbeta library. Using its own MiXCR run on the PCR reads, TCRdb lists one record per CDR3 protein. The sample has some 240,000 distinct CDR3 sequences, about 9.6% seen once. The sample in question was PBMCs from the stem cell graft donor, obtained from the stem cell graft. The source of these receptors is a human donor who donated a stem cell graft to a child with SCID.

At least ten counts were recorded for this clonotype. The CDR3 DNA is TGTGCCAGCAGCCGAAATCAACCGAACAGGGGAGGGAATTCACCCCTCCACTTT. This sequence encodes CASSRNQPNRGGNSPLHF. The chain combines TRBV7-6 with TRBJ1-6; TRBD1 aligns across 7 bases. Germline V gives CDR1 SGHVS, CDR2 FNYEAQ. The CDR3 has 18 amino acids. The J segment lost 7 bases and the V segment lost 5 bases, leaving 17 bases of the junction unmatched.

Ten or more counts support this clonotype. J is TRBJ1-1 and V is TRBV5-1; 11 bases are a match to TRBD1. The CDR3 is 13 residues long. The germline V gene encodes CDR1 SGHRS and CDR2 YFSETQ. Trimming took 2 bases from V and 10 from J; bases not matched to a gene: 4. CDR3 sequence (DNA): TGCGCCAGCAGCTTAGGGGGACAGGGGGGAGCTTTCTTT. It specifies CASSLGGQGGAFF.

This chain joins TRBV5-1 and TRBJ2-2; weak D call: TRBD2 (5 bases). The CDR3 has 14 amino acids. The V end was cut by 3 bases, the J end by 2 bases, with 8 bases between. The V gene's germline CDR1 is SGHRS and CDR2 YFSETQ. CDR3 nucleotides: TGCGCCAGCAGCTCGGGATTCAACACCGGGGAGCTGTTTTTT. Translated: CASSSGFNTGELFF.

Many counts were recorded for this clonotype. This chain connects TRBV5-1 to TRBJ1-2; D remains unclear. The CDR3 length is 13 residues. V gave up 0 bases and J gave up 2 bases, with 5 bases separating them. CDR1 is SGHRS, CDR2 YFSETQ, per germline. The CDR3 DNA is TGCGCCAGCAGCTTGGAGCAGAACTATGGCTACACCTTC. Protein sequence: CASSLEQNYGYTF.

This clonotype occurred many times. This chain joins TRBV4-2 and TRBJ1-3; no reliable D call. Trimming left V 1 base short and J 0 bases short, with 7 bases between. The CDR3 contains 15 residues. The V gene's germline CDR1 is LGHNA and CDR2 YNFKEQ. The CDR3 DNA follows: TGTGCCAGCAGCCAAGGGCGAGGCTCTGGAAACACCATATATTTT. It codes for CASSQGRGSGNTIYF.

The table lists this clonotype with many counts. The chain is built from TRBV2 and TRBJ1-2; 7 bases align to TRBD1. Germline CDR1 reads SNHLY; CDR2 reads FYNNEI. The CDR3 runs 15 residues. The trim removed 8 bases at V and 4 bases at J, leaving 13 bases unmatched. The CDR3 region has the DNA TGTGCCAGCTCCCAGGGGCACAGGGGTCCCTATGGCTACACCTTC. Amino acids: CASSQGHRGPYGYTF.

In this sample, this clonotype turned up many times. The V call is TRBV12-3 or TRBV12-4, the J call TRBJ2-3, with a possible D match to TRBD2 (6 bases). The V gene lost 3 bases and the J gene lost 6 bases, with 7 bases spanning the gap. The CDR3 is 12 amino acids. For the CDR3, the DNA is TGTGCCAGCAGTTTTAGCGGCGATACGCAGTATTTT. Translated: CASSFSGDTQYF.

This clonotype was found many times. The chain employs TRBV10-3 and TRBJ2-1; 7 nucleotides line up with TRBD2. The CDR3 has 15 amino acids. Looked up from germline, CDR1 is ENHRY and CDR2 is SYGVKD. With 0 bases clipped from V and 8 bases from J, the junction kept 7 bases outside the gene matches. The CDR3: CAISESTATSYEQFF. CDR3 nucleotide sequence: TGTGCCATCAGTGAGTCTACCGCGACTAGCTATGAGCAGTTCTTC.

This clonotype was detected many times. The chain has TRBV20-1 and TRBJ2-1, with 8 bases fitting TRBD2. CDR3 length equals 13 residues. Germline V gene sequence: CDR1 DFQATT, CDR2 SNEGSKA (reference sequence). Trimming took 8 bases from V and 6 from J; bases not matched to a gene: 9. In DNA, the CDR3 is TGCAGTTCCGGGGGGGCTCTAACCAATGAGCAGTTCTTC. It codes for CSSGGALTNEQFF.

This clonotype appeared many times. This rearrangement joins TRBV19 to TRBJ2-1, with D unclear. Per the germline V gene, CDR1 is LNHDA and CDR2 is SQIVND (reference sequence). V shed 3 bases and J shed 8 bases, with 5 bases lying between them. There are 11 residues in the CDR3. The CDR3 sequence is CASSIVDEQFF. The CDR3 DNA reads TGTGCCAGTAGTATCGTGGATGAGCAGTTCTTC.

This clonotype was observed at least ten times. The chain combines TRBV5-6 with TRBJ2-7; no reliable D call. Germline V lookup: CDR1 SGHDT, CDR2 YYEEEE. The CDR3 loop spans 14 amino acids. V was clipped by 0 bases and J by 3 bases, with 10 bases between them. CDR3 amino acids: CASSLGPFGYEQYF. The CDR3 coding sequence is TGTGCCAGCAGCTTGGGGCCATTCGGCTACGAGCAGTACTTC.